This TCR beta chain was identified during a study of blood T cell repertoires in COVID-19. Study information: Italy, Spain and the United States were the sources of the convalescent and acute COVID-19 samples. PBMCs, B-cell-depleted T cells, or T cells provided the cDNA or gDNA that made up the material.

The CDR3 length is 15 residues. Losses at the gene ends were 4 bases for V and 7 bases for J; bases not matched to a gene: 12. CDR1 is LNHNV, CDR2 YYDKDF, per germline (reference sequence). Original handling: It was from reference gene primer amplification that nucleated cell counts were estimated. The method was immunoSEQ multiplex PCR; TCRdb's version includes in-frame clones alone and lacks a portion of them. The DNA gave D and trimming, while V, J and clone size come from that table. The sample has about 370,000 clones, 85% to 90% seen once; the top ten hold around 1%. The chain links TRBV15 to TRBJ2-5, with 7 bases identical to TRBD2. Sequencing input: PBMCs or T cells enriched from blood (not recorded which). The TCR originated in a man aged 18 to 30 who had recovered from COVID-19. DNA of the CDR3: TGTGCCACCAGCAAACCCGGGGGGTCAGGGAGGACCCAGTACTTC. It is translated as CATSKPGGSGRTQYF.